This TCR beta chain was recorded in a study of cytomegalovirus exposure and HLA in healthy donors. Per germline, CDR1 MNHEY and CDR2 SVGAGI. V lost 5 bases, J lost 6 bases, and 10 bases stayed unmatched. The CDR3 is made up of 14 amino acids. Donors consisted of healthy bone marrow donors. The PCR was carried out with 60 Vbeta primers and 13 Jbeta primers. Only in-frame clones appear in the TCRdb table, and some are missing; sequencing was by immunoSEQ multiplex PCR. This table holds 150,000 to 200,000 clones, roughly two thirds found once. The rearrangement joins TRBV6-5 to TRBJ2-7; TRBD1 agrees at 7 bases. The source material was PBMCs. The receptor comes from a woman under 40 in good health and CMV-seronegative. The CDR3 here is CASSKYPTGAEQYF. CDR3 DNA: TGTGCCAGCAGTAAATACCCCACAGGGGCCGAGCAGTACTTC.